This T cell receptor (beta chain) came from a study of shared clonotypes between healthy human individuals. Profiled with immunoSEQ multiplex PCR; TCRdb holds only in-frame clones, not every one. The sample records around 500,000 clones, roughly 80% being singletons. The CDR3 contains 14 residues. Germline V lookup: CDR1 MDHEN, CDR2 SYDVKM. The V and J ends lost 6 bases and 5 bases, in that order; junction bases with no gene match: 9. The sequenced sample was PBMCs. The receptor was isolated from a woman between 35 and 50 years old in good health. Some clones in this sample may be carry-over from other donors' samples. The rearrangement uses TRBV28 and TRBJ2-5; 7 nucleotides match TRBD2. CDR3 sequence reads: CASSTLGGSETQYF. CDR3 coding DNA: TGTGCCAGCAGCACATTGGGGGGGAGCGAGACCCAGTACTTC.